The rows below give T cell receptor beta chains drawn from one sample of a study of T cell repertoires in cytomegalovirus infection. One entry per CDR3 protein results from TCRdb running MiXCR on the reads. This sample has some 800,000 distinct CDR3 sequences; over 25% occur once, and the top ten carry around 12%. Their antigen targets remain unknown. Source: cultured CD8+ T cells from PBMCs, taken from culture after CMV antigen stimulation. All receptors derive from a human donor in good health (CMV status not recorded). Some clones in this sample may be carry-over from other donors' samples. Each CDR3 is given with its conserved first and last residue. Fields, in order: CDR3 protein, CDR3 DNA, clone size, J gene, V gene, D gene. A D gene is named only where the DNA matches it firmly. Only part of the rows carry a size: once, few, many, or a class if the clone is expanded.

CAASYGTANTGELFF | TGTGCCGCCTCGTACGGGACAGCGAACACCGGGGAGCTGTTTTTT | - | TRBJ2-2 | TRBV10-3 | TRBD1
CASSALAGGLPDTQYF | TGTGCCAGCAGTGCCCTAGCGGGGGGGCTTCCAGATACGCAGTATTTT | few | TRBJ2-3 | TRBV2 | TRBD2
CASSPELSTGELFF | TGTGCCAGCTCACCAGAGCTGAGCACCGGGGAGCTGTTTTTT | few | TRBJ2-2 | TRBV18 | -
CASSSSGQQSSYNSPLHF | TGCGCCAGCAGCTCCTCCGGACAGCAGAGCTCCTATAATTCACCCCTCCACTTT | - | TRBJ1-6 | TRBV5-1 | -
CASSFAGPDTQYF | TGTGCCAGCAGCTTTGCGGGCCCAGATACGCAGTATTTT | few | TRBJ2-3 | TRBV7-6 | -
CASSQDLFGGGVEKLFF | TGTGCCAGCAGCCAAGATCTTTTCGGGGGTGGTGTTGAAAAACTGTTTTTT | once | TRBJ1-4 | TRBV4-2 | -
CASSRASGGTDTQYF | TGTGCCAGCAGTAGAGCTAGCGGAGGCACAGATACGCAGTATTTT | few | TRBJ2-3 | TRBV2 | TRBD2
CAISERRLAGGFQETQYF | TGTGCCATCAGTGAGAGGAGACTAGCGGGGGGTTTCCAAGAGACCCAGTACTTC | few | TRBJ2-5 | TRBV10-3 | TRBD2
CASSYSPRGAVYNEQFF | TGTGCCAGCAGTTACTCCCCCAGGGGAGCTGTCTACAATGAGCAGTTCTTC | few | TRBJ2-1 | TRBV6-6 | -
CASSQGNSLYEQYF | TGTGCCAGCAGCCAAGGCAACAGTTTATACGAGCAGTACTTC | - | TRBJ2-7 | TRBV3-1 | -
CASSLAQGGSYGYTF | TGTGCCAGCAGTTTAGCCCAGGGGGGTTCCTATGGCTACACCTTC | many | TRBJ1-2 | TRBV28 | TRBD1
CASRLPSLFPAGELFF | TGTGCTAGTCGCCTCCCCTCACTGTTCCCAGCCGGGGAGCTGTTTTTT | - | TRBJ2-2 | TRBV12-5 | -
CASSYQGSDTQYF | TGTGCCAGCAGTTACCAGGGGTCAGATACGCAGTATTTT | - | TRBJ2-3 | TRBV6-5 | -
CASSQGRGPASEAFF | TGTGCCAGCAGCCAAGGGAGGGGGCCTGCCTCCGAAGCTTTCTTT | - | TRBJ1-1 | TRBV4-2 | TRBD1
CASSVSGTSGPGSNEQFF | TGTGCCAGCAGCGTTTCCGGGACTAGCGGTCCCGGCTCCAATGAGCAGTTCTTC | - | TRBJ2-1 | TRBV9 | TRBD2
CASSLSGVGTQYF | TGTGCCAGCAGTTTATCCGGAGTGGGGACCCAGTACTTC | few | TRBJ2-5 | TRBV27 | -
CASSKSNQPQHF | TGTGCCAGCAGCAAGTCCAATCAGCCCCAGCATTTT | - | TRBJ1-5 | TRBV7-9 | -
CASSIQELGQGRFQPQHF | TGTGCCAGTAGTATCCAAGAATTGGGACAGGGGAGATTTCAGCCCCAGCATTTT | - | TRBJ1-5 | TRBV19 | TRBD1
CASTLSTGTYEQYF | TGTGCCAGCACCCTATCCACGGGGACCTACGAGCAGTACTTC | few | TRBJ2-7 | TRBV12-3/TRBV12-4 | -
CASSQQGDYNEQFF | TGTGCCAGCAGCCAACAGGGGGACTACAATGAGCAGTTCTTC | few | TRBJ2-1 | TRBV7-6 | TRBD1
CASSSNRDRVDNEQFF | TGTGCCAGCAGCAGTAACCGGGACAGGGTTGACAATGAGCAGTTCTTC | few | TRBJ2-1 | TRBV7-9 | TRBD1
CASSVSGRGNNEQFF | TGTGCCAGCAGCGTCTCGGGGCGGGGGAACAATGAGCAGTTCTTC | once | TRBJ2-1 | TRBV13 | TRBD2
CASSRGALEETQYF | TGTGCCAGCAGTAGGGGGGCCCTTGAAGAGACCCAGTACTTC | few | TRBJ2-5 | TRBV6-5 | -
CAIQGQGSSTDTQYF | TGTGCCATCCAGGGCCAGGGCTCTAGCACAGATACGCAGTATTTT | - | TRBJ2-3 | TRBV10-3 | -
CASSQDGVAEDTQYF | TGCGCCAGCAGCCAAGATGGGGTGGCGGAAGATACGCAGTATTTT | few | TRBJ2-3 | TRBV4-1 | -
CASRDLSSYEQYF | TGTGCCAGTAGGGACCTCAGCTCCTACGAGCAGTACTTC | few | TRBJ2-7 | TRBV19 | -
CASSQGQGITGELFF | TGTGCCAGCAGCCAAGGACAGGGTATCACCGGGGAGCTGTTTTTT | - | TRBJ2-2 | TRBV3-1 | TRBD1
CASSLVRPGGHETQYF | TGTGCCAGCAGCTTAGTACGGCCAGGGGGCCACGAGACCCAGTACTTC | - | TRBJ2-5 | TRBV7-6 | TRBD1
CASSLAGITEAFF | TGTGCCAGCAGCTTGGCTGGAATAACTGAAGCTTTCTTT | few | TRBJ1-1 | TRBV5-4 | -
CASSYSDTNEKLFF | TGTGCCAGCAGTTACTCGGATACTAATGAAAAACTGTTTTTT | many | TRBJ1-4 | TRBV6-5 | -
CASRTSGGRPEETQYF | TGTGCCAGCAGGACTAGCGGGGGGCGCCCCGAAGAGACCCAGTACTTC | few | TRBJ2-5 | TRBV7-9 | TRBD2